This T cell receptor (beta chain) emerged from a study of cytomegalovirus exposure and HLA in healthy donors. Whole-study findings and limits: When presence/absence was analysed, sequencing depth was taken to be roughly uniform across donors.

About this clone itself: What it recognizes is unknown.

CDR3 size: 14 residues. The germline gives CDR1 ENHRY, CDR2 SYGVKD. Trimming removed 6 bases from V and 5 bases from J; junction bases left unmatched: 8. It was with 60 Vbeta and 13 Jbeta primers that the PCR ran. The repertoire was sequenced with immunoSEQ multiplex PCR; TCRdb's copy has only in-frame clones and lacks some. The sample records some 160,000 clones, over 75% being singletons. Sequenced input: PBMCs. V gene TRBV10-3 combines with J gene TRBJ2-7, with 9 bases aligning to TRBD1. This TCR derives from a man aged 55-75 years in good health and CMV-seronegative. The CDR3 protein is CAIRGQGGSHEQYF. Here the CDR3 DNA reads TGTGCCATCAGGGGACAGGGAGGGTCGCACGAGCAGTACTTC.